These 20 T cell receptor beta chains were sequenced from one sample in a study of technical replicates of blood from a handful of donors. This table comes from immunoSEQ multiplex PCR, and its TCRdb copy is limited to in-frame clones, with some not included. The table has under 95,000 clones, approximately 90% seen once. What was sequenced was T cells isolated from PBMCs. These receptors were obtained from a human donor in good health.

The gene calls are TRBV6-5 and TRBJ1-1; a weak D match, TRBD1 (5 bases). CDR3 length equals 12 residues. V was pared by 6 bases and J by 4 bases, with 9 bases between. In germline, CDR1 is MNHEY, CDR2 SVGAGI. The CDR3 spells CASSRVGTEAFF. Here the CDR3 DNA reads TGTGCCAGCAGCAGGGTGGGCACTGAAGCTTTCTTT.

This clone was detected once. CDR3 sequence: CASSVAGVDIQYF. The CDR3 nucleotides read TGTGCCAGCAGCGTAGCCGGGGTTGACATTCAGTACTTC. The rearrangement links TRBV9 to TRBJ2-4, with a weak D call TRBD2 (5 bases). Germline V gene lookup returns CDR1 SGDLS and CDR2 YYNGEE. Trimming removed 0 bases at V and 8 bases at J, with 9 bases between. The CDR3 extends over 13 amino acids.

This chain joins TRBV11-2 and TRBJ2-7; 7 bases fit TRBD2. V trimming: 1 base; J trimming: 5 bases; junction bases outside the gene matches: 5. This CDR3 is 14 amino acids long. Per the germline V gene, CDR1 is SGHAT and CDR2 is FQNNGV. For the CDR3, the DNA is TGTGCCAGCAGCTTAGGCGGGAGAACTAACGAGCAGTACTTC. Translation gives CASSLGGRTNEQYF.

The chain combines TRBV5-1 with TRBJ2-2; D unclear. The germline V gene encodes CDR1 SGHRS and CDR2 YFSETQ. The length of the CDR3 is 14 residues. Deletions cut 0 bases from V and 1 base from J, with 4 bases between. The CDR3 region has the DNA TGCGCCAGCAGCTTGGGGCAGAACACCGGGGAGCTGTTTTTT. Its protein is CASSLGQNTGELFF.

The V gene is TRBV27, the J gene TRBJ2-3; 7 bases are a match to TRBD2. The CDR3 totals 16 residues. V dropped 2 bases and J dropped 0; count of bases not matched to a gene: 5. Looked up from germline, CDR1 is MNHEY and CDR2 is SMNVEV (reference sequence). CDR3 region: CASSLGAGMSTDTQYF. DNA for the CDR3: TGTGCCAGCAGTTTAGGAGCGGGAATGAGCACAGATACGCAGTATTTT.

In this sample, this clone turned up once. The rearrangement joins TRBV5-1 to TRBJ2-3; 10 nucleotides align to TRBD1. The V and J ends lost 0 bases and 6 bases, in that order; junction bases with no gene match: 1. Germline lookup yields CDR1 SGHRS and CDR2 YFSETQ. The CDR3 sequence is 14 residues long. The CDR3 protein is CASSLGQGADTQYF. DNA for the CDR3: TGCGCCAGCAGCTTGGGACAGGGGGCGGATACGCAGTATTTT.

This chain joins TRBV10-3 and TRBJ2-1; 12 positions agree with TRBD2. Germline CDR1 ENHRY, CDR2 SYGVKD. CDR3 length: 14 residues. V lost 4 bases and J lost 8; bases outside the gene matches: 3. Here the CDR3 DNA reads TGTGCCATCAGTGGACTAGCGGGAGATCATGAGCAGTTCTTC. This codes for CAISGLAGDHEQFF.

This clone showed up just once. The rearrangement links TRBV27 to TRBJ1-1; TRBD1 might be the D (6 bases). Trimming stripped 5 bases from V and 7 bases from J, with 14 bases between. The CDR3 length is 13 residues. Germline V gene lookup returns CDR1 MNHEY and CDR2 SMNVEV (reference sequence). In nucleotides, the CDR3 is TGTGCCAGCAGTCTACAGGGTACGGGTGAAGCTTTCTTT. Protein: CASSLQGTGEAFF.

The gene calls are TRBV6-6 and TRBJ1-1, with TRBD1 as a possible D gene (6 bases). The CDR3 runs 14 residues. Trimming removed 7 bases at V and 5 bases at J, with 17 bases between. Germline CDR1 and CDR2: MNHNY and SVGAGI (reference sequence). Here the CDR3 DNA reads TGTGCCAGCATCGGCAGGAAAGGGGGAACTGAAGCTTTCTTT. Translating gives CASIGRKGGTEAFF.

V gene TRBV29-1 combines with J gene TRBJ2-1; D perhaps matches TRBD1 (6 bases). The CDR3 covers 14 residues. CDR1 is SQVTM and CDR2 is ANQGSEA in the germline V gene. The V end lost 7 bases, the J end lost 4 bases, and 17 bases lay between the germline ends. The CDR3 bases are TGCAGCGATGGGGGCCCCTCCTTTTACAATGAGCAGTTCTTC. It yields the protein CSDGGPSFYNEQFF.

The rearrangement joins TRBV5-1 to TRBJ2-3, with D maybe TRBD1 (5 bases). V was shortened by 0 bases and J by 0 bases, with 5 bases between the two germline ends. From germline, CDR1 is SGHRS and CDR2 YFSETQ. CDR3 length equals 14 residues. The CDR3 is CASSLGQSTDTQYF. CDR3 coding DNA: TGCGCCAGCAGCTTGGGACAGAGCACAGATACGCAGTATTTT.

The genes are TRBV5-1 and TRBJ2-7, with 11 nucleotides matching TRBD2. The germline V gene has CDR1 SGHRS and CDR2 YFSETQ. The CDR3 spans 16 residues. Trimming removed 4 bases from V and 5 bases from J; junction bases left unmatched: 11. CDR3 residues: CASSPEVLAGVNEQYF. As DNA, the CDR3 is TGCGCCAGCAGCCCAGAGGTACTAGCGGGAGTAAACGAGCAGTACTTC.

The chain combines TRBV7-2 with TRBJ2-7; 11 bases map to TRBD2. The V gene end was trimmed by 5 bases and the J gene end by 3 bases; junction bases not matched to a gene: 6. There are 15 residues in the CDR3. Germline-derived CDR1 and CDR2 are SGHTA and FQGNSA. The CDR3 nucleotides read TGTGCCAGCAGCCTACCGGGACTAGCGGTCTACGAGCAGTACTTC. This encodes CASSLPGLAVYEQYF.

This chain uses TRBV9 with TRBJ2-1; tentative D call: TRBD1 (6 bases). Between the trimmed V and J ends, which lost 2 bases and 8 bases, there was a span of 11 bases. Germline CDR1 reads SGDLS; CDR2 reads YYNGEE. The CDR3 has 13 residues. CDR3 region: CASSVGGGDEQFF. The CDR3 coding sequence is TGTGCCAGCAGCGTTGGTGGGGGCGATGAGCAGTTCTTC.

This chain joins TRBV19 and TRBJ1-5; D is possibly TRBD1 (6 bases). The germline gives CDR1 LNHDA, CDR2 SQIVND (reference sequence). Trimming stripped 7 bases from V and 0 bases from J, with 13 bases between. This CDR3 contains 15 residues. The CDR3 DNA sequence: TGTGCCAGTACCCGGACAGTTTATAGCAATCAGCCCCAGCATTTT. Translation gives CASTRTVYSNQPQHF.

The chain combines TRBV4-1 with TRBJ1-2; TRBD1 agrees at 8 bases. Germline V gene sequence: CDR1 MGHRA, CDR2 YSYEKL. There are 14 residues in the CDR3. The ends lost 5 bases at V and 7 bases at J; junction bases unmatched: 9. The CDR3 reads CASSLTTGDFGYTF. CDR3 in DNA: TGCGCCAGCAGCTTAACGACAGGGGACTTTGGCTACACCTTC.

The rearrangement joins TRBV27 to TRBJ1-3, with D hard to call. This CDR3 has 14 amino acids. The germline V gene has CDR1 MNHEY and CDR2 SMNVEV (reference sequence). V dropped 5 bases and J dropped 4 bases, with 12 bases sitting between them. The chain's CDR3 is CASSPGLYGNTIYF. In DNA form, the CDR3 reads TGTGCCAGCAGTCCGGGGTTGTACGGAAACACCATATATTTT.

This chain uses TRBV27 with TRBJ2-7; the D is unclear. The CDR3 is 13 residues long. V shed 3 bases and J shed 2 bases, with 8 bases lying between them. CDR1 and CDR2 (germline): MNHEY, SMNVEV (reference sequence). The CDR3 protein is CASSFGDPYEQYF. The CDR3 DNA reads TGTGCCAGCAGTTTCGGAGACCCCTACGAGCAGTACTTC.

This chain joins TRBV4-2 and TRBJ2-4; D is uncertain. Trimming took off 4 bases at V and 0 bases at J, with 13 bases between the two ends. The CDR3 is 16 residues long. The germline V gene has CDR1 LGHNA and CDR2 YNFKEQ. This chain's CDR3 is CASSRIGFLAKNIQYF. The DNA for the CDR3 is TGTGCCAGCAGCCGAATCGGGTTTTTAGCCAAAAACATTCAGTACTTC.

The chain combines TRBV15 with TRBJ2-2; D gene uncertain. Germline-derived CDR1 and CDR2 are LNHNV and YYDKDF (reference sequence). The V gene lost 5 bases and the J gene lost 4 bases, with 17 bases spanning the gap. The CDR3 covers 16 residues. CDR3 protein: CATSPLTQTITGELFF. The CDR3 DNA reads as TGTGCCACCAGCCCTTTGACACAGACAATCACCGGGGAGCTGTTTTTT.